Below are 22 T cell receptor beta chains sequenced from a single sample in a study of blood T cell repertoires in COVID-19. Generated by immunoSEQ multiplex PCR, the TCRdb table keeps only in-frame clones and is missing some. The table includes some 670,000 clones, around 90% detected once. Sequencing was done on a sample of peripheral blood. The receptors shown here come from a woman between 18 and 30 years old with acute or convalescent COVID-19.

The chain is built from TRBV9 and TRBJ2-1; D possibly corresponds to TRBD2 (5 bases). CDR3 size: 15 residues. Trimming removed 4 bases at V and 1 base at J, with 12 bases between. In germline, CDR1 is SGDLS, CDR2 YYNGEE. CDR3 nucleotide sequence: TGTGCCAGCAGCCCCAGACGGGGATCCTACAATGAGCAGTTCTTC. Encoded protein: CASSPRRGSYNEQFF.

The genes are TRBV9 and TRBJ1-1, with D uncertain. This CDR3 has 13 amino acids. Germline V gene sequence: CDR1 SGDLS, CDR2 YYNGEE. Trimming removed 4 bases from V and 1 base from J, with 8 bases in between. The CDR3 DNA reads as TGTGCCAGCAGCCCCCTTTCGAACACTGAAGCTTTCTTT. Translating it yields CASSPLSNTEAFF.

A single count supports this clone. The rearrangement joins TRBV3-1 (or the pseudogene TRBV3-2) to TRBJ1-6; 9 positions agree with TRBD1. V trimming: 4 bases; J trimming: 7 bases; junction bases outside the gene matches: 5. In germline, CDR1 is LGHDT, CDR2 YNNKEL (reference sequence). CDR3 length: 15 residues. The CDR3 spells CASSPTGGRNSPLHF. CDR3 in DNA: TGTGCCAGCAGCCCGACAGGGGGTAGGAATTCACCCCTCCACTTT.

This rearrangement joins TRBV7-9 to TRBJ2-7, with D unresolved. The CDR3 contains 12 residues. Germline CDR1 SEHNR, CDR2 FQNEAQ (reference sequence). Trimming removed 4 bases from V and 3 bases from J, with 7 bases in between. The CDR3 region has the DNA TGTGCCAGCAGCTCTGTAGTCTACGAGCAGTACTTC. Translation: CASSSVVYEQYF.

About this clone itself: This specimen includes other DNA sequences encoding the same CDR3. Here the CDR3 reads CASSLGRDYGYTF. The CDR3, as DNA: TGTGCCAGCAGTTTAGGCAGGGATTATGGCTACACCTTC. The chain couples TRBV12-3 or TRBV12-4 to TRBJ1-2; a possible D gene is TRBD1 (5 bases). This CDR3 contains 13 residues. Deletions cut 1 base from V and 5 bases from J, with 8 bases between.

The chain combines TRBV9 with TRBJ2-3, with TRBD1 identical over 7 bases. The CDR3 sequence is 17 residues long. CDR1 and CDR2 (germline): SGDLS, YYNGEE. With 4 bases clipped from V and 6 bases from J, the junction kept 17 bases outside the gene matches. The CDR3 protein is CASSPRHRQGPLDTQYF. DNA of the CDR3: TGTGCCAGCAGCCCACGTCACCGACAGGGACCTCTGGATACGCAGTATTTT.

This chain joins TRBV19 and TRBJ1-1; D call uncertain. V lost 1 base, J lost 8 bases, and 11 bases lay in between. The CDR3 runs to 13 residues. Looked up from germline, CDR1 is LNHDA and CDR2 is SQIVND (reference sequence). CDR3 region: CASSIAEREEAFF. The CDR3 DNA reads as TGTGCCAGTAGTATAGCGGAGCGGGAGGAAGCTTTCTTT.

As DNA, the CDR3 is TGTGCCAGCAGCCGGACAGGGGGCGCAGGAACTGAAGCTTTCTTT. Protein sequence: CASSRTGGAGTEAFF. V usage is TRBV14 and J usage is TRBJ1-1; 11 bases line up with TRBD1. There are 15 residues in the CDR3. The V segment lost 4 bases and the J segment 5 bases; nucleotides outside the gene matches: 6. Per the germline V gene, CDR1 is SGHDN and CDR2 is FVKESK.

As regards this clone: This same CDR3 is encoded by further DNA sequences in the sample. The chain carries TRBV7-9 and TRBJ1-3, with D perhaps matching TRBD1 (5 bases). V was clipped by 2 bases and J by 2 bases, with 7 bases between them. The CDR3 contains 14 residues. The V gene's germline CDR1 is SEHNR and CDR2 FQNEAQ (reference sequence). The CDR3 DNA reads as TGTGCCAGCAGCTTACAGGGTGCTGGAAACACCATATATTTT. Translated, it gives CASSLQGAGNTIYF.

This chain joins TRBV27 and TRBJ2-7; TRBD2 matches at 8 bases. The CDR3 totals 11 residues. J was trimmed by 6 bases and V by 10 bases; bases with no gene match: 5. The V gene's germline CDR1 is MNHEY and CDR2 SMNVEV (reference sequence). As DNA, the CDR3 is TGTGCCATCGGGGGGGGATTCGAGCAGTACTTC. It yields the protein CAIGGGFEQYF.

The chain has TRBV4-2 and TRBJ2-2; 8 bases match TRBD1. V trimming: 8 bases; J trimming: 4 bases; junction bases outside the gene matches: 3. Germline V gene sequence: CDR1 LGHNA, CDR2 YNFKEQ. The CDR3 totals 13 residues. CDR3 region: CASQGARTGELFF. CDR3 bases: TGTGCCAGCCAGGGGGCGCGCACCGGGGAGCTGTTTTTT.

The chain is built from TRBV5-1 and TRBJ2-5; 7 bases align to TRBD1. Germline assignment: CDR1 SGHRS and CDR2 YFSETQ. V was pared by 3 bases and J by 5 bases, with 7 bases of the junction left unmatched. The CDR3 contains 14 residues. In nucleotides, the CDR3 is TGCGCCAGCAGCTCACAGGGGTCAGGCGAGACCCAGTACTTC. It codes for CASSSQGSGETQYF.

CDR3 protein: CASSSVGAHTGELFF. In DNA, the CDR3 is TGTGCCAGTAGTTCAGTGGGGGCCCACACCGGGGAGCTGTTTTTT. The chain employs TRBV19 and TRBJ2-2, with D maybe TRBD1 (6 bases). The CDR3 extends over 15 amino acids. Trimming stripped 5 bases from V and 3 bases from J, with 13 bases between. Germline values: CDR1 LNHDA, CDR2 SQIVND (reference sequence).

The chain combines TRBV6-5 with TRBJ1-5; D unclear. The CDR3 is 15 amino acids. Trimming cost V 6 bases and J 2 bases, with 14 bases left between them. Germline CDR1 MNHEY, CDR2 SVGAGI. The CDR3 reads CASRLASLGNQPQHF. CDR3 sequence (DNA): TGTGCCAGCAGGCTAGCGTCTCTGGGCAATCAGCCCCAGCATTTT.

V gene TRBV21-1 combines with J gene TRBJ1-1; the table's D call, TRBD1, has no DNA check behind it. TRBV21-1 is an annotated pseudogene. The CDR3 sequence is 16 residues long. CDR3 DNA: TGTGCCAGCAACGGACAGCACGCTAATGTGAACACTGAAGCTTTCTTT. This gives the protein CASNGQHANVNTEAFF.

The chain links TRBV18 to TRBJ1-1, with D possibly TRBD1 on 5 matching bases. This CDR3 spans 14 amino acids. Germline V gene data show CDR1 as KGHSH and CDR2 as LQKENI. The ends were cut back, 1 base at V and 5 bases at J, with 11 bases in the middle. The CDR3 DNA is TGTGCCAGCTCACCACAGGAGGGGAGAACTGAAGCTTTCTTT. Amino acid sequence: CASSPQEGRTEAFF. The variable domain in full, with the rest retrieved from reference TRBV18 and TRBJ1-1, is NAGVMQNPRHLVRRRGQEARLRCSPMKGHSHVYWYRQLPEEGLKFMVYLQKENIIDESGMPKERFSAEFPKEGPSILRIQQVVRGDSAAYFCASSPQEGRTEAFFGQGTRLTVV.

The rearrangement joins TRBV15 to TRBJ2-7, with a tentative D call TRBD1 (5 bases). The CDR3 runs 17 residues. Between the trimmed V and J ends, which lost 3 bases and 3 bases, there was a span of 21 bases. In germline, CDR1 is LNHNV, CDR2 YYDKDF (reference sequence). The DNA of the CDR3 is TGTGCCACCAGCAGGGCTCGACAGCTGACCATCTACTACGAGCAGTACTTC. Its protein product is CATSRARQLTIYYEQYF.

This chain connects TRBV7-3 to TRBJ1-6; D call uncertain. The CDR3 covers 14 residues. V dropped 5 bases and J dropped 6 bases, with 11 bases sitting between them. Per germline, CDR1 SGHTA and CDR2 FQGTGA. As DNA, the CDR3 is TGTGCCAGCAGCGCCGCCGGGGTTAATTCACCCCTCCACTTT. Translating it yields CASSAAGVNSPLHF.

This rearrangement joins TRBV29-1 to TRBJ2-7; 7 bases align to TRBD1. Germline values: CDR1 SQVTM, CDR2 ANQGSEA. V dropped 0 bases and J dropped 0; count of bases not matched to a gene: 11. CDR3 size: 17 residues. CDR3 in amino acids: CSVEDAGTALDSYEQYF. As DNA, the CDR3 is TGCAGCGTTGAAGATGCCGGGACAGCATTAGACTCCTACGAGCAGTACTTC.

The V call is TRBV9, the J call TRBJ1-2, with D possibly being TRBD1 (5 bases). Germline V CDR1 and CDR2: SGDLS, YYNGEE. Trimming pared 3 bases from V and 4 bases from J, leaving 10 bases between. The CDR3 length is 13 residues. This CDR3 is CASSGAQGYGYTF. The CDR3 DNA reads TGTGCCAGCAGCGGGGCGCAGGGCTATGGCTACACCTTC.

The chain links TRBV5-6 to TRBJ1-6; 9 bases map to TRBD1. Unmatched junction bases numbered 14, after V lost 2 bases and J lost 8 bases. Germline V CDR1 and CDR2: SGHDT, YYEEEE. This CDR3 contains 18 residues. The chain's CDR3 is CASSFETSGTGTHSPLHF. The CDR3 region has the DNA TGTGCCAGCAGCTTTGAGACGTCCGGGACAGGGACCCATTCACCCCTCCACTTT.

V usage is TRBV9 and J usage is TRBJ1-1, with unresolved D. Germline CDR1 SGDLS, CDR2 YYNGEE. With 4 bases removed from V and 1 base from J, the gap between germline ends came to 8 bases. The CDR3 length is 13 residues. CDR3: CASSSYWNTEAFF. The CDR3 DNA reads TGTGCCAGCAGCTCATACTGGAACACTGAAGCTTTCTTT.